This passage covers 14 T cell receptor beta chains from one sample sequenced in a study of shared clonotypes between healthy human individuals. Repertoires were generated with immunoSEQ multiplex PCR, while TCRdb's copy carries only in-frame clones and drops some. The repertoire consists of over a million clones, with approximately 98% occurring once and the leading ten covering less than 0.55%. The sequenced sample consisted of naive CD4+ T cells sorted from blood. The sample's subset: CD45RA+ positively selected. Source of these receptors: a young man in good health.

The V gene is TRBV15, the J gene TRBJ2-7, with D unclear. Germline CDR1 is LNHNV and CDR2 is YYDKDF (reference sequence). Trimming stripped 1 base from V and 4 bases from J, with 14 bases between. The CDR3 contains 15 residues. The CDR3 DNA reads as TGTGCCACCAGCAGAGGGGCTGGGGTAGTGTACGAGCAGTACTTC. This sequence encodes CATSRGAGVVYEQYF.

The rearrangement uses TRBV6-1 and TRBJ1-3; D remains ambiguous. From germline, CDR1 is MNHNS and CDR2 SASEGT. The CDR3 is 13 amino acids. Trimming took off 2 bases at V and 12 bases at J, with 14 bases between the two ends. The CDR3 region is CASSELIASGIYF. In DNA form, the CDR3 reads TGTGCCAGCAGTGAACTGATCGCTAGTGGCATATATTTT.

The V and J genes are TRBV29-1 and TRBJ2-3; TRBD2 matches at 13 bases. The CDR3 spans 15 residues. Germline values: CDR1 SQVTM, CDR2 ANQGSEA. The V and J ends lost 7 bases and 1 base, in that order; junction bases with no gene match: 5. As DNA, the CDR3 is TGCAGCGGCAGGACTAGCGGGAGCGGCACAGATACGCAGTATTTT. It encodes CSGRTSGSGTDTQYF.

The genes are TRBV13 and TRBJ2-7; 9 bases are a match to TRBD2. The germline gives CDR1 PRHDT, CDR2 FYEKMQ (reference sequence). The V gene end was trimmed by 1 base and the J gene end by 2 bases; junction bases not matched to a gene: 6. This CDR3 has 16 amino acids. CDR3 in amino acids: CASSLVRAGGPYEQYF. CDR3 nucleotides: TGTGCCAGCAGCTTAGTAAGAGCGGGAGGCCCCTACGAGCAGTACTTC.

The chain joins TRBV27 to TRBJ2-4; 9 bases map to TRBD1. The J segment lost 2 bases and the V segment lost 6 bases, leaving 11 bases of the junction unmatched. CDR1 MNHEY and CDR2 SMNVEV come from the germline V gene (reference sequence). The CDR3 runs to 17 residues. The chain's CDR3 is CASSQQGAQNPKNIQYF. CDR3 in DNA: TGTGCCAGCAGCCAACAGGGGGCGCAAAATCCCAAAAACATTCAGTACTTC.

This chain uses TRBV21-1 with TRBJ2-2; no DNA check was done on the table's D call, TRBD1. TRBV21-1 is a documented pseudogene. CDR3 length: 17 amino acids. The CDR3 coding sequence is TGTGCCAGCAGCAAAGGAGTAGACAGCGCGAACACCGGGGAGCTGTTTTTT. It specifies CASSKGVDSANTGELFF.

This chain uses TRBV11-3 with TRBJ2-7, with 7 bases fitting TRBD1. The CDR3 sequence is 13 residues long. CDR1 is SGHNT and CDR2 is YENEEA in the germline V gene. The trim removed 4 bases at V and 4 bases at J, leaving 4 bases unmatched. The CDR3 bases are TGTGCCAGCAGCTCCGGGACAGATTACGAGCAGTACTTC. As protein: CASSSGTDYEQYF.

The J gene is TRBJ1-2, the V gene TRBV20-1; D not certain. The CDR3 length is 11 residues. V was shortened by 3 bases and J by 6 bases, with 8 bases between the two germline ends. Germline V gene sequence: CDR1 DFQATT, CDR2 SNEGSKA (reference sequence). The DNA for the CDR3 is TGCAGTGCTAGCATAGGGAATGGCTACACCTTC. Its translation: CSASIGNGYTF.

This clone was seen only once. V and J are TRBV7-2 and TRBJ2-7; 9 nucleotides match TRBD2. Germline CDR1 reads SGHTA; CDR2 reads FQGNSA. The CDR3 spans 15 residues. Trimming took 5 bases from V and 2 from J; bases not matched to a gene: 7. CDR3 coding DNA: TGTGCCAGCAGCCACGGACTAGCGAGGGCCTACGAGCAGTACTTC. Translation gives CASSHGLARAYEQYF.

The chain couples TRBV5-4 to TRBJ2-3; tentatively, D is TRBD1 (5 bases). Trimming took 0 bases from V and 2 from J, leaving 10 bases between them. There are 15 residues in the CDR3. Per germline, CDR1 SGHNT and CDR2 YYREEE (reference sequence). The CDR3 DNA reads TGTGCCAGCAGCTTGGGACAGAAAATCACAGATACGCAGTATTTT. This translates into CASSLGQKITDTQYF.

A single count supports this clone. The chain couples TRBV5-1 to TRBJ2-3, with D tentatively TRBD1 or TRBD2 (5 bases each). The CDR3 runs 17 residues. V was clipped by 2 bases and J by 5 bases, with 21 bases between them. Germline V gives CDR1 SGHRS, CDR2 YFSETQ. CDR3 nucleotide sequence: TGCGCCAGCAGCTTCAACTCAATTAGGGGCGGAGGAGATACGCAGTATTTT. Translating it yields CASSFNSIRGGGDTQYF.

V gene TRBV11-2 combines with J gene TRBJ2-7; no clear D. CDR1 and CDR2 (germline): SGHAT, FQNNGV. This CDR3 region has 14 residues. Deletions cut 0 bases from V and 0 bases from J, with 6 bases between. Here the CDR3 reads CASSLDFGSYEQYF. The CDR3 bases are TGTGCCAGCAGCTTAGATTTTGGCTCCTACGAGCAGTACTTC.

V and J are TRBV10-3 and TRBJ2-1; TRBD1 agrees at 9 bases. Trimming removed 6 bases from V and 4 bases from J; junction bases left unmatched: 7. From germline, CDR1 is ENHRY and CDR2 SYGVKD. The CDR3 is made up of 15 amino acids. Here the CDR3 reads CAIRDTGGAYNEQFF. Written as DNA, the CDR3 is TGTGCCATCAGGGACACAGGGGGCGCATACAATGAGCAGTTCTTC.

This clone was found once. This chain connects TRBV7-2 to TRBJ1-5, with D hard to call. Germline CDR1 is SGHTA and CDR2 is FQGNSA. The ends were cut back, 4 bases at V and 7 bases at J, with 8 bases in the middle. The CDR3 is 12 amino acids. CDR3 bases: TGTGCCAGCAGCTCAACCGGGCAGCCCCAGCATTTT. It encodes CASSSTGQPQHF.